The clone carrying this T cell receptor beta chain appeared a few times. Its antigen is unknown. The CDR3 length is 17 residues. After removal of 2 bases from V and 2 bases from J, the junction contained 8 bases not matched to a gene. The investigators reverse transcribed all of the isolated RNA, so they sequenced expressed TCRB transcripts. The protocol was immunoSEQ multiplex PCR, while the TCRdb copy is restricted to in-frame clones and leaves out a portion. Of roughly 310,000 clones in the sample, roughly 11% were seen once. Using CD45RO/CCR7/CD25/CD127/CD95/CD27, CD4+ naive, central memory, regulatory and stem cell-like memory cells were sorted. This record belongs to a study of beta chain features in type 1 diabetes. Study-level background: Analysis included around 110,000,000 sorted cells drawn from all samples.

Study conclusions and caveats: Healthy donors had naive, central memory and Treg TCRB repertoires that appeared less similar than those seen among patients.

The source material was naive CD4+ T cells from blood. The chain is built from TRBV23-1 and TRBJ2-1, with 8 bases matching TRBD1. TRBV23-1 is treated as an ORF (open reading frame) with a function not yet certain. The TCR originated in a woman between 25 and 40 years old in good health. CDR3: CASSQPRRTGTYNEQFF. CDR3 coding DNA: TGCGCCAGCAGTCAACCGAGAAGGACAGGGACCTACAATGAGCAGTTCTTC.